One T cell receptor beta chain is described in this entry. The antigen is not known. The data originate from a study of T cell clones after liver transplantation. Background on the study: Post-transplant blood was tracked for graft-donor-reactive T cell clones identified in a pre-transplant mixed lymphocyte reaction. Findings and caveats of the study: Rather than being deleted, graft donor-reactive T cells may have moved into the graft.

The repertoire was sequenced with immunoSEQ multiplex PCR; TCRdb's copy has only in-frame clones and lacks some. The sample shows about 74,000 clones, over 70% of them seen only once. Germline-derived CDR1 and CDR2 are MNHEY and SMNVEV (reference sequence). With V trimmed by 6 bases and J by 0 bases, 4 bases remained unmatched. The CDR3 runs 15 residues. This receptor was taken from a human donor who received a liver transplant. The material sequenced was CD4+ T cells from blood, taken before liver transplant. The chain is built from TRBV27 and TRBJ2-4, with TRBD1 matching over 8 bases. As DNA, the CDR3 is TGTGCCAGCAGCCCGACAGGGGTAGCCAAAAACATTCAGTACTTC. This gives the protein CASSPTGVAKNIQYF.